This TCR beta chain was obtained from a study of blood T cell repertoires in COVID-19. Overall study: Samples of COVID-19 (acute and convalescent) were obtained from the United States, Italy and Spain. PBMCs, B-cell-depleted T cells, or T cells provided the cDNA or gDNA that made up the material.

Repertoires were generated with immunoSEQ multiplex PCR, while TCRdb's copy carries only in-frame clones and drops some. The repertoire holds some 62,000 clones, 75% to 90% seen once, with 18% in the top ten. The V end lost 1 base, the J end lost 0 bases, and 9 bases lay between the germline ends. The CDR3 consists of 15 residues. Germline V lookup: CDR1 LNHDA, CDR2 SQIVND (reference sequence). The V gene is TRBV19, the J gene TRBJ1-1, with D perhaps matching TRBD1 (6 bases). This clonotype was sampled from a woman aged 55-70 years with COVID-19, enrolled during active disease. The sample was peripheral blood. The CDR3 nucleotides are TGTGCCAGTAGTATAGGGACAGCAATGAACACTGAAGCTTTCTTT. Amino acid sequence: CASSIGTAMNTEAFF.